What follows are 18 T cell receptor beta chains derived from one specimen sequenced in a study of blood T cell repertoires in COVID-19. TCRdb keeps only in-frame clones here, not all; method: immunoSEQ multiplex PCR. This sample has a few hundred thousand clones, with about 82% found just once. The sequencing sample was made of peripheral blood. The receptors stem from a woman older than 75 with acute or convalescent COVID-19.

The chain employs TRBV19 and TRBJ1-6, with D uncertain. V was clipped by 9 bases and J by 6 bases, with 15 bases between them. The CDR3 length is 14 residues. Germline V lookup: CDR1 LNHDA, CDR2 SQIVND (reference sequence). The CDR3 region is CASEPLNGNSPLHF. The CDR3 nucleotides read TGTGCCAGCGAGCCGCTGAATGGTAATTCACCCCTCCACTTT.

V and J are TRBV19 and TRBJ2-7, with D perhaps matching TRBD1 (6 bases). Germline loops: CDR1 LNHDA, CDR2 SQIVND (reference sequence). Trimming took off 4 bases at V and 3 bases at J, with 16 bases between the two ends. CDR3 length: 15 amino acids. The CDR3 DNA reads as TGTGCCAGTAGTACGCTAGGGGGTTCGGGCTACGAGCAGTACTTC. Protein: CASSTLGGSGYEQYF. Full variable domain (outside the CDR3, taken from reference TRBV19 and TRBJ2-7): DGGITQSPKYLFRKEGQNVTLSCEQNLNHDAMYWYRQDPGQGLRLIYYSQIVNDFQKGDIAEGYSVSREKKESFPLTVTSAQKNPTAFYLCASSTLGGSGYEQYFGPGTRLTVT.

V usage is TRBV2 and J usage is TRBJ2-7; possible D gene TRBD2, 5 bases. V lost 4 bases, J lost 3 bases, and 22 bases lay in between. Germline CDR1 SNHLY, CDR2 FYNNEI. CDR3 length: 17 amino acids. This CDR3 reads CASSAHLLGLINYEQYF. CDR3 coding DNA: TGTGCCAGCAGTGCACACCTACTAGGTCTGATTAACTACGAGCAGTACTTC.

V usage is TRBV10-3 and J usage is TRBJ2-2, with D possibly being TRBD2 (5 bases). The CDR3 length is 14 residues. Trimming took 4 bases from V and 5 from J, leaving 11 bases between them. CDR1 and CDR2 from the germline V gene are ENHRY and SYGVKD. The CDR3 sequence is CAISALEETGELFF. As DNA, the CDR3 is TGTGCCATCAGTGCGCTGGAGGAAACCGGGGAGCTGTTTTTT.

The gene calls are TRBV7-3 and TRBJ2-1; 14 bases are a match to TRBD2. The CDR3 spans 18 residues. The V gene's germline CDR1 is SGHTA and CDR2 FQGTGA. V was clipped by 4 bases and J by 6 bases; unmatched bases: 11. CDR3: CASSSSGTSGSFGNEQFF. In nucleotides, the CDR3 is TGTGCCAGCAGCTCCAGCGGGACTAGCGGGAGTTTTGGCAATGAGCAGTTCTTC.

This sequence joins TRBV7-9 and TRBJ2-5; 8 bases line up with TRBD1. CDR1 SEHNR and CDR2 FQNEAQ come from the germline V gene (reference sequence). V shed 5 bases, J shed 4 bases, and the junction held 9 bases outside the gene matches. The CDR3 runs to 15 residues. This chain's CDR3 is CASSPRQGTGETQYF. As DNA, the CDR3 is TGTGCCAGCAGCCCCAGACAGGGGACAGGAGAGACCCAGTACTTC.

The chain joins TRBV18 to TRBJ1-4; the D gene is possibly TRBD1 (5 bases). Germline V gene sequence: CDR1 KGHSH, CDR2 LQKENI. The V end was cut by 3 bases, the J end by 6 bases, with 17 bases between. This CDR3 has 16 residues. DNA for the CDR3: TGTGCCAGCTCACCGTATTGGACACCGGCTTATGAAAAACTGTTTTTT. Amino acids: CASSPYWTPAYEKLFF.

The chain couples TRBV5-4 to TRBJ2-3, with TRBD2 as a possible D gene (6 bases). The germline CDR1 and CDR2 sequences are SGHNT and YYREEE (reference sequence). The CDR3 is 15 amino acids. The V end lost 0 bases, the J end lost 1 base, and 9 bases lay between the germline ends. CDR3 DNA: TGTGCCAGCAGCTTGGGTGGCGGGGGCACAGATACGCAGTATTTT. Protein sequence: CASSLGGGGTDTQYF.

The chain employs TRBV18 and TRBJ2-3, with a possible D match to TRBD2 (5 bases). Trimming cost V 3 bases and J 1 base, with 17 bases left between them. The CDR3 length is 17 residues. Looked up from germline, CDR1 is KGHSH and CDR2 is LQKENI. The CDR3 spells CASSPLTGGPGTDTQYF. CDR3 bases: TGTGCCAGCTCACCGCTTACCGGCGGGCCCGGCACAGATACGCAGTATTTT.

The chain carries TRBV18 and TRBJ2-7; the match to TRBD1 covers 9 bases. CDR1 is KGHSH and CDR2 is LQKENI in the germline V gene. There are 14 residues in the CDR3. J lost 5 bases, V lost 2 bases, and 4 bases had no gene match. CDR3 DNA sequence: TGTGCCAGCTCACCAGGGACAGGGATGGACGAGCAGTACTTC. Protein product: CASSPGTGMDEQYF.

The CDR3 here is CASSRSGGNTGELFF. In DNA form, the CDR3 reads TGTGCCAGCAGTAGGTCGGGGGGGAACACCGGGGAGCTGTTTTTT. The J gene is TRBJ2-2, the V gene TRBV28; TRBD2 matches at 7 bases. V lost 5 bases and J lost 1; bases outside the gene matches: 4. The V gene's germline CDR1 is MDHEN and CDR2 SYDVKM. This CDR3 has 15 amino acids.

The chain uses TRBV7-3 and TRBJ1-2; TRBD1 aligns across 11 bases. The V segment lost 5 bases and the J segment 5 bases; nucleotides outside the gene matches: 7. The CDR3 runs 15 residues. The germline CDR1 and CDR2 sequences are SGHTA and FQGTGA. The CDR3 spells CASSLSGTGGYGYTF. The CDR3 nucleotides are TGTGCCAGCAGCCTTTCCGGGACAGGGGGATATGGCTACACCTTC.

The gene calls are TRBV23-1 and TRBJ2-7, with TRBD1 as a possible D gene (6 bases). TRBV23-1 is classed as an ORF, of uncertain function. This CDR3 is 14 amino acids long. The V gene lost 0 bases and the J gene lost 2 bases, with 8 bases spanning the gap. The CDR3 loop reads CASSQSGQTYEQYF. In nucleotides, the CDR3 is TGCGCCAGCAGTCAATCCGGACAGACCTACGAGCAGTACTTC.

This clone was seen only once. The chain is built from TRBV29-1 and TRBJ1-2, with a possible D match to TRBD1 (6 bases). Looked up from germline, CDR1 is SQVTM and CDR2 is ANQGSEA. This CDR3 has 15 amino acids. Between the trimmed V and J ends, which lost 1 base and 1 base, there was a span of 13 bases. The DNA of the CDR3 is TGCAGCGTTGAAGGAGTGGGGGCGAATAACTATGGCTACACCTTC. As protein: CSVEGVGANNYGYTF.

The chain has TRBV7-9 and TRBJ1-2; TRBD1 aligns across 7 bases. The V gene's germline CDR1 is SEHNR and CDR2 FQNEAQ (reference sequence). CDR3 size: 13 residues. The trim removed 8 bases at V and 13 bases at J, leaving 16 bases unmatched. The CDR3 nucleotides are TGTGCCAGCGGCAGGGGGGTCACCACGGCGGGCACCTTC. This sequence encodes CASGRGVTTAGTF.

The chain employs TRBV7-2 and TRBJ1-6; 12 bases fit TRBD1. V was clipped by 3 bases and J by 7 bases; unmatched bases: 7. The CDR3 extends over 17 amino acids. Germline CDR1 reads SGHTA; CDR2 reads FQGNSA. The CDR3 loop reads CASSFAGTGGGNSPLHF. The DNA for the CDR3 is TGTGCCAGCAGCTTTGCCGGGACAGGGGGCGGGAATTCACCCCTCCACTTT.

The chain links TRBV10-3 to TRBJ1-5, with TRBD1 matching 11 bases. Germline loops: CDR1 ENHRY, CDR2 SYGVKD. The CDR3 runs 15 residues. Germline trimming cut 4 bases from V and 6 bases from J; bases unmatched to any gene: 5. The CDR3 region is CAISGGQGASQPQHF. CDR3 DNA sequence: TGTGCCATCAGTGGCGGACAGGGGGCAAGTCAGCCCCAGCATTTT.

This clone was detected only once. The rearrangement uses TRBV7-2 and TRBJ2-5, with D possibly matching TRBD2 (7 bases). The germline V gene encodes CDR1 SGHTA and CDR2 FQGNSA. V dropped 1 base and J dropped 5 bases, with 14 bases sitting between them. The CDR3 is made up of 15 amino acids. The CDR3 protein is CASSLVGGPVETQYF. The DNA for the CDR3 is TGTGCCAGCAGCTTAGTCGGGGGGCCGGTCGAGACCCAGTACTTC.